Following are 20 T cell receptor beta chains from one sample sequenced in a study of cytomegalovirus exposure and HLA in healthy donors. The PCR used 60 Vbeta and 13 Jbeta primers. TCRdb's copy holds only in-frame clones and misses some; the assay was immunoSEQ multiplex PCR. This table holds approximately 150,000 clones, around 77% found once. Sequenced sample: PBMCs. The receptors were sampled from a man aged 55 to 70 in good health and CMV-seronegative.

This chain joins TRBV28 and TRBJ2-4; 7 bases are a match to TRBD1. Germline V CDR1 and CDR2: MDHEN, SYDVKM. The CDR3 is made up of 15 amino acids. V lost 4 bases, J lost 3 bases, and 6 bases stayed unmatched. The CDR3 region has the DNA TGTGCCAGCAGTTCCTCTAGACAGGGCAAAAACATTCAGTACTTC. Its protein is CASSSSRQGKNIQYF.

The rearrangement joins TRBV11-3 to TRBJ2-3; 9 nucleotides match TRBD1. The germline V gene encodes CDR1 SGHNT and CDR2 YENEEA. J gave up 5 bases and V 5 bases, and 8 bases lay outside the gene matches. The CDR3 runs 15 residues. The CDR3, as DNA: TGTGCCAGCAGCCCCGGACAGGGGAATGGAGATACGCAGTATTTT. Amino acid sequence: CASSPGQGNGDTQYF.

This chain links TRBV7-9 with TRBJ2-3; the D gene is possibly TRBD2 (6 bases). This CDR3 region has 15 residues. V was clipped by 1 base and J by 7 bases, with 15 bases between them. Per germline, CDR1 SEHNR and CDR2 FQNEAQ (reference sequence). This CDR3 reads CASSLGHSSVHTQYF. CDR3 bases: TGTGCCAGCAGCTTAGGCCATTCTAGCGTGCATACGCAGTATTTT. The complete variable domain, with remaining parts taken from reference TRBV7-9 and TRBJ2-3, reads DTGVSQNPRHKITKRGQNVTFRCDPISEHNRLYWYRQTLGQGPEFLTYFQNEAQLEKSRLLSDRFSAERPKGSFSTLEIQRTEQGDSAMYLCASSLGHSSVHTQYFGPGTRLTVL.

This clone has only a few counts. CDR3 DNA: TGTGCCTGGCACCCGGGTGGGGGCTACACCTTC. Its translation: CAWHPGGGYTF. V and J are TRBV30 and TRBJ1-2; D not certain. The V gene lost 5 bases and the J gene lost 8 bases, with 12 bases spanning the gap. The CDR3 covers 11 residues. Germline CDR1 and CDR2: GTSNPN and SVGIG (reference sequence).

This clone occurred a few times. Written as DNA, the CDR3 is TGCGCCAGCAGTGGGACAGCCCTGTCCTACGAGCAGTACTTC. Translating it yields CASSGTALSYEQYF. This rearrangement joins TRBV10-2 to TRBJ2-7, with TRBD1 as a possible D gene (6 bases). The germline V gene encodes CDR1 WSHSY and CDR2 SAAADI. This CDR3 has 14 residues. V gave up 4 bases and J gave up 1 base, with 11 bases separating them.

This clone was seen a few times. V gene TRBV7-9 combines with J gene TRBJ1-2, with D unresolved. CDR3 length equals 15 residues. Germline V gives CDR1 SEHNR, CDR2 FQNEAQ (reference sequence). V lost 5 bases to trimming and J lost 2 bases, with 15 bases between them. The CDR3 loop is CASSPQFGGNYGYTF. The DNA of the CDR3 is TGTGCCAGCAGCCCCCAGTTTGGCGGGAACTATGGCTACACCTTC.

J is TRBJ1-4 and V is TRBV30; D may be TRBD1 (5 bases). The CDR3 extends over 15 amino acids. V lost 0 bases to trimming and J lost 7 bases, with 15 bases between them. Germline V CDR1 and CDR2: GTSNPN, SVGIG (reference sequence). The CDR3 spells CAWSVQAGGSEKLFF. CDR3 sequence (DNA): TGTGCCTGGAGTGTACAGGCGGGGGGAAGTGAAAAACTGTTTTTT.

This sequence joins TRBV28 and TRBJ2-5; maybe TRBD1 (5 bases). Germline-derived CDR1 and CDR2 are MDHEN and SYDVKM. The CDR3 is 14 amino acids. V lost 1 base to trimming and J lost 1 base, with 7 bases between them. CDR3 loop: CASSLLGAQETQYF. CDR3 coding DNA: TGTGCCAGCAGTTTATTAGGGGCCCAAGAGACCCAGTACTTC. The whole variable domain, filled in from reference TRBV28 and TRBJ2-5, reads DVKVTQSSRYLVKRTGEKVFLECVQDMDHENMFWYRQDPGLGLRLIYFSYDVKMKEKGDIPEGYSVSREKKERFSLILESASTNQTSMYLCASSLLGAQETQYFGPGTRLLVL.

This rearrangement joins TRBV7-6 to TRBJ1-2, with D tentatively TRBD1 (5 bases). Germline CDR1 is SGHVS and CDR2 is FNYEAQ. This CDR3 is 13 amino acids long. V shed 3 bases and J shed 2 bases, with 7 bases lying between them. CDR3 nucleotides: TGTGCCAGCAGCTTGGGACTGAACTATGGCTACACCTTC. It specifies CASSLGLNYGYTF.

The rearrangement links TRBV28 to TRBJ1-1; D not resolved. Germline V gene lookup returns CDR1 MDHEN and CDR2 SYDVKM. The V and J ends lost 7 bases and 1 base respectively, with 10 bases between them. The CDR3 spans 13 residues. The CDR3 bases are TGTGCCAGCAAGAAGGGAGGGAACACTGAAGCTTTCTTT. Translation: CASKKGGNTEAFF.

J is TRBJ1-1 and V is TRBV18; 10 bases match TRBD1. This CDR3 comprises 15 residues. Trimming took 3 bases from V and 0 from J; bases not matched to a gene: 1. CDR1 is KGHSH and CDR2 is LQKENI in the germline V gene. CDR3 in DNA: TGTGCCAGCTCACCCGGACAGGGGGTGAACACTGAAGCTTTCTTT. It translates to CASSPGQGVNTEAFF.

The chain joins TRBV7-2 to TRBJ1-4; maybe TRBD1 (5 bases). The CDR3 extends over 16 amino acids. V dropped 3 bases and J dropped 8 bases, with 19 bases sitting between them. The germline V gene encodes CDR1 SGHTA and CDR2 FQGNSA. For the CDR3, the DNA is TGTGCCAGCAGCTTGGCCGCCGGGACTTTAAGGGAAAAACTGTTTTTT. Translating it yields CASSLAAGTLREKLFF. Combining the CDR3 with reference TRBV7-2 and TRBJ1-4 gives the whole variable domain GAGVSQSPSNKVTEKGKDVELRCDPISGHTALYWYRQSLGQGLEFLIYFQGNSAPDKSGLPSDRFSAERTGGSVSTLTIQRTQQEDSAVYLCASSLAAGTLREKLFFGSGTQLSVL.

J is TRBJ2-3 and V is TRBV13, with 11 bases fitting TRBD2. The CDR3 loop spans 18 amino acids. V dropped 5 bases and J dropped 5; count of bases not matched to a gene: 15. Germline CDR1 is PRHDT and CDR2 is FYEKMQ (reference sequence). The DNA of the CDR3 is TGTGCCAGCAGCCAAGGCCTAATAGCGGGGGGGCCTGAAGATACGCAGTATTTT. It encodes CASSQGLIAGGPEDTQYF.

The rearrangement uses TRBV7-2 and TRBJ2-7, with D possibly matching TRBD2 (6 bases). Germline lookup yields CDR1 SGHTA and CDR2 FQGNSA. The CDR3 is made up of 13 amino acids. V was trimmed by 5 bases and J by 6 bases, leaving 14 bases between them. The DNA for the CDR3 is TGTGCCAGCAGCCCAACTCCGGGAGTCGAGCAGTACTTC. The encoded protein is CASSPTPGVEQYF. Supplemented by reference TRBV7-2 and TRBJ2-7, the full variable domain reads GAGVSQSPSNKVTEKGKDVELRCDPISGHTALYWYRQSLGQGLEFLIYFQGNSAPDKSGLPSDRFSAERTGGSVSTLTIQRTQQEDSAVYLCASSPTPGVEQYFGPGTRLTVT.

The chain joins TRBV28 to TRBJ1-3, with D maybe TRBD1 (5 bases). The CDR3 sequence is 17 residues long. Germline CDR1 reads MDHEN; CDR2 reads SYDVKM. The V and J ends lost 5 bases and 2 bases respectively, with 19 bases between them. The CDR3 here is CASSKRRGITPGNTIYF. CDR3 bases: TGTGCCAGCAGTAAGCGGCGGGGGATAACCCCTGGAAACACCATATATTTT.

The chain links TRBV19 to TRBJ1-5, with D possibly TRBD1 on 6 matching bases. Germline CDR1 is LNHDA and CDR2 is SQIVND (reference sequence). Trimming took off 2 bases at V and 0 bases at J, with 11 bases between the two ends. CDR3 size: 16 residues. CDR3 coding DNA: TGTGCCAGTAGTATACGGACAGTGATTAGCAATCAGCCCCAGCATTTT. It yields the protein CASSIRTVISNQPQHF. The full variable domain, rest sourced from reference TRBV19 and TRBJ1-5, is DGGITQSPKYLFRKEGQNVTLSCEQNLNHDAMYWYRQDPGQGLRLIYYSQIVNDFQKGDIAEGYSVSREKKESFPLTVTSAQKNPTAFYLCASSIRTVISNQPQHFGDGTRLSIL.

The rearrangement joins TRBV27 to TRBJ1-3, with TRBD1 as a possible D gene (5 bases). The CDR3 totals 17 residues. Trimming removed 3 bases at V and 0 bases at J, with 15 bases between. The germline V gene has CDR1 MNHEY and CDR2 SMNVEV (reference sequence). The CDR3: CASSLGGAASSGNTIYF. The CDR3 bases are TGTGCCAGCAGTTTGGGTGGGGCAGCCTCCTCTGGAAACACCATATATTTT.

The chain couples TRBV4-3 to TRBJ2-1, with 12 bases that match TRBD1. The germline V gene has CDR1 LGHNA and CDR2 YSLEER. V shed 4 bases, J shed 2 bases, and the junction held 3 bases outside the gene matches. CDR3 length: 16 residues. Here the CDR3 DNA reads TGCGCCAGCAGCCTGGGACAGGGGGCAGCCTACAATGAGCAGTTCTTC. It codes for CASSLGQGAAYNEQFF.

This chain joins TRBV19 and TRBJ2-2; TRBD1 aligns across 7 bases. J gave up 6 bases and V 3 bases, and 4 bases lay outside the gene matches. This CDR3 contains 14 residues. Germline loops: CDR1 LNHDA, CDR2 SQIVND (reference sequence). CDR3 DNA: TGTGCCAGTAGTATCGACAGGGTCCCCGGGGAGCTGTTTTTT. This translates into CASSIDRVPGELFF.

The chain joins TRBV19 to TRBJ2-5; 14 positions match TRBD2. CDR1 and CDR2 (germline): LNHDA, SQIVND (reference sequence). Trimming at V came to 5 bases and at J to 1 base, leaving 3 bases not matched to a gene. The CDR3 has 16 amino acids. The DNA of the CDR3 is TGTGCCAGTAGTGCCGGACTAGCGGGGGGCCAAGAGACCCAGTACTTC. This codes for CASSAGLAGGQETQYF.